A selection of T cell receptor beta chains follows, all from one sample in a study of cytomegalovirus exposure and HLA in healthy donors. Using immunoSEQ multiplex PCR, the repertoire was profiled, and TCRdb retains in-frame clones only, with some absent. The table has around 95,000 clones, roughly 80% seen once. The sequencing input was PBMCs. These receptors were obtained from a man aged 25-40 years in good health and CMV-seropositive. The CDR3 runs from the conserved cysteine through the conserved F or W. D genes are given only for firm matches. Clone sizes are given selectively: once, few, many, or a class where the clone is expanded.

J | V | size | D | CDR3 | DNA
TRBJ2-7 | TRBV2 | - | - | CASSVVRDITSYEQYF | TGTGCCAGCAGTGTGGTCCGGGACATTACTTCCTACGAGCAGTACTTC
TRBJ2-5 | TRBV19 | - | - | CASSIQGSTQYF | TGTGCCAGTAGTATCCAGGGGTCGACCCAGTACTTC
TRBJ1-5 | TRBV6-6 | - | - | CASSSQGRGSNQPQHF | TGTGCCAGCAGTTCCCAGGGCAGGGGTAGCAATCAGCCCCAGCATTTT
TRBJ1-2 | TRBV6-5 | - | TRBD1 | CASSSPDRGFYGYTF | TGTGCCAGCAGCTCACCGGACAGGGGATTCTATGGCTACACCTTC
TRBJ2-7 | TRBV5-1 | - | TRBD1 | CASSSTGTGVEQYF | TGCGCCAGCAGCTCAACCGGGACAGGGGTCGAGCAGTACTTC
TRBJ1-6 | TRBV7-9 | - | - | CASSLVTSSYNSPLHF | TGTGCCAGCAGCTTAGTCACGAGCTCCTATAATTCACCCCTCCACTTT
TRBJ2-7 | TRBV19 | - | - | CASSIASGGPSSYEQYF | TGTGCCAGTAGTATAGCATCCGGGGGGCCTAGTTCCTACGAGCAGTACTTC
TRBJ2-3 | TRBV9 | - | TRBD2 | CASSVVAGGPTDTQYF | TGTGCCAGCAGCGTAGTGGCGGGGGGGCCGACAGATACGCAGTATTTT
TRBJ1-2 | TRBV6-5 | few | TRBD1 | CASSYSSSGGYGYTF | TGTGCCAGCAGTTACTCGTCATCAGGGGGCTATGGCTACACCTTC
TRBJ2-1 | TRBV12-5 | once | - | CASGLYLLGGFF | TGTGCTAGTGGTTTGTACCTCCTTGGCGGGTTCTTC
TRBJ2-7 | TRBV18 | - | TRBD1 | CASSPRAGQGIVNEQYF | TGTGCCAGCTCACCAAGGGCGGGACAGGGTATTGTGAACGAGCAGTACTTC
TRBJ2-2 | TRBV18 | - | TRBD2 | CASSPPGLAGSGAGELFF | TGTGCCAGCTCACCACCGGGGCTAGCGGGGTCTGGAGCCGGGGAGCTGTTTTTT
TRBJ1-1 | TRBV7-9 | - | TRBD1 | CSSSKQGSEAFF | TGTTCCAGCAGTAAACAGGGGTCTGAAGCTTTCTTT
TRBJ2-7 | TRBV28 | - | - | CASSLGREARKYEQYF | TGTGCCAGCAGTCTGGGGCGGGAAGCCAGAAAATACGAGCAGTACTTC
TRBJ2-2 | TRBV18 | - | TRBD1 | CASSPRTGDNGELFF | TGTGCCAGCTCACCTAGGACAGGGGATAACGGGGAGCTGTTTTTT
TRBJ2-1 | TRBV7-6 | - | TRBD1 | CASRPSGTGGNEQFF | TGTGCCAGCAGACCATCCGGGACAGGGGGCAATGAGCAGTTCTTC
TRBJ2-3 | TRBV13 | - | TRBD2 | CASSLGTSGTDTQYF | TGTGCCAGCAGCTTGGGGACTAGCGGCACAGATACGCAGTATTTT
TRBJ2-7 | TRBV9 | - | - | CASSPSSGAGYEQYF | TGTGCCAGCAGCCCAAGTAGCGGTGCAGGCTACGAGCAGTACTTC
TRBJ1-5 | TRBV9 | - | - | CASSVNTNQPQHF | TGTGCCAGCAGCGTAAACACAAATCAGCCCCAGCATTTT
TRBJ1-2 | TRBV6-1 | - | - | CASSDPFYGYTF | TGTGCCAGCAGTGACCCGTTCTATGGCTACACCTTC
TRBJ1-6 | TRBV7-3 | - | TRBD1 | CASSLTGGTNSPLHF | TGTGCCAGCAGCTTGACAGGGGGGACTAATTCACCCCTCCACTTT
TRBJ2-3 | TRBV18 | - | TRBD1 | CASSPLNRDRGPDTQYF | TGTGCCAGCTCACCACTAAACCGGGACAGGGGCCCAGATACGCAGTATTTT
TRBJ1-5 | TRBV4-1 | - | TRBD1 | CASSQGGQGGQPQHF | TGCGCCAGCAGCCAAGGTGGACAGGGTGGCCAGCCCCAGCATTTT
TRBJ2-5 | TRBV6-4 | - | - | CASLSRAGPNWETQYF | TGTGCCAGCCTCAGCCGGGCAGGGCCGAATTGGGAGACCCAGTACTTC
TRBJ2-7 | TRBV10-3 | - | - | CAIRDSYEQYF | TGTGCCATCAGGGACAGCTACGAGCAGTACTTC
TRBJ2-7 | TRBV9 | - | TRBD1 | CASSPRTGGIHEQYF | TGTGCCAGCAGCCCACGGACAGGGGGGATACACGAGCAGTACTTC
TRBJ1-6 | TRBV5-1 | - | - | CASSPGEADNSPLHF | TGCGCCAGCAGCCCCGGGGAGGCAGATAATTCACCCCTCCACTTT
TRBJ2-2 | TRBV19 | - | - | CASSIDVSGTGELFF | TGTGCCAGTAGTATAGATGTATCGGGGACCGGGGAGCTGTTTTTT
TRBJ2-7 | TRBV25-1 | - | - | CASAGQWASYEQYF | TGTGCCAGCGCGGGACAGTGGGCCTCCTACGAGCAGTACTTC
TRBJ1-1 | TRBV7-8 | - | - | CASSLNLGQLNTEAFF | TGTGCCAGCAGCTTGAACCTAGGACAGTTGAACACTGAAGCTTTCTTT
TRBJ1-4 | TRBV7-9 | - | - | CSSSLVPEEEKLFF | TGTTCCAGCAGCTTAGTTCCCGAGGAGGAAAAACTGTTTTTT
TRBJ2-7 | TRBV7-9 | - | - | CSSSLGQGSYEQYF | TGTTCCAGCAGCTTAGGCCAGGGAAGCTACGAGCAGTACTTC
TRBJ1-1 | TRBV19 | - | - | CASSMGTRGNTEAFF | TGTGCCAGTAGTATGGGGACTCGGGGGAACACTGAAGCTTTCTTT
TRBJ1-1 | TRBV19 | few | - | CASRVPQGNEAFF | TGTGCCAGTAGGGTACCTCAGGGTAATGAAGCTTTCTTT
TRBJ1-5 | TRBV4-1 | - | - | CASRGIGGPQHF | TGCGCCAGCAGGGGTATCGGGGGGCCCCAGCATTTT
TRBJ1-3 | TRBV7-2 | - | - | CASSLDRDSGNTIYF | TGTGCCAGCAGCTTAGACCGAGACTCTGGAAACACCATATATTTT
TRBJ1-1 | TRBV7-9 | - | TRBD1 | CASSKLTGDRNTEAFF | TGTGCCAGCAGCAAACTTACAGGGGACCGGAACACTGAAGCTTTCTTT
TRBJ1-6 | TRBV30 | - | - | CAWRSQGPNSPLHF | TGTGCCTGGCGTAGTCAGGGGCCCAATTCACCCCTCCACTTT
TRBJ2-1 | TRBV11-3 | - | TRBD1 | CASSVDRGSYNEQFF | TGTGCCAGCAGCGTAGACAGGGGGTCCTACAATGAGCAGTTCTTC
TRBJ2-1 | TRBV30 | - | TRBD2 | CAWSPRGGPYNEQFF | TGTGCCTGGAGTCCCCGGGGGGGGCCCTACAATGAGCAGTTCTTC
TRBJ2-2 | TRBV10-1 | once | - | CASRQRECTGELFF | TGCGCCAGTCGACAGCGAGAATGCACCGGGGAGCTGTTTTTT
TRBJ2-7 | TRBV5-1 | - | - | CASMDGVGYEQYF | TGCGCCAGCATGGACGGGGTCGGCTACGAGCAGTACTTC
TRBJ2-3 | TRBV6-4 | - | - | CASSEGGGASLDTQYF | TGTGCCAGCAGTGAAGGTGGCGGGGCTAGTCTCGATACGCAGTATTTT
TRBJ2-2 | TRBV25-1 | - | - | CASSGQGGGPGELFF | TGTGCCAGCAGTGGCCAGGGAGGGGGGCCCGGGGAGCTGTTTTTT
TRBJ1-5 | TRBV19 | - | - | CASSIGTRAPDSQHF | TGTGCCAGTAGTATAGGGACGCGGGCCCCGGATTCCCAGCATTTT
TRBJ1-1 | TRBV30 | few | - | CAWSRTAGGEAFF | TGTGCCTGGAGTAGGACTGCGGGGGGTGAAGCTTTCTTT
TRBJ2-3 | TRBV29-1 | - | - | CSVARTVTRDTQYF | TGCAGCGTTGCTCGGACAGTCACAAGAGATACGCAGTATTTT
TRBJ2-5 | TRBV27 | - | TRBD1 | CASSLLGTGTLGYETRYF | TGTGCCAGCAGTTTACTAGGGACAGGGACCTTGGGGTATGAGACCCGGTACTTC
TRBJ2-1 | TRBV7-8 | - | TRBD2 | CASSPYAGGDNEQFF | TGTGCCAGCAGCCCCTATGCGGGGGGGGACAATGAGCAGTTCTTC
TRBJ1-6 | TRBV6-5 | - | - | CASSYSPSSNSPLHF | TGTGCCAGCAGTTACTCTCCGTCTTCTAATTCACCCCTCCACTTT
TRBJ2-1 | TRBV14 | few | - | CASSQDFGPRYNEQFF | TGTGCCAGCAGCCAAGATTTCGGTCCGCGATACAATGAGCAGTTCTTC
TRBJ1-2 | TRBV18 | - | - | CASSLTNYGYTF | TGTGCCAGCTCACTGACAAACTATGGCTACACCTTC
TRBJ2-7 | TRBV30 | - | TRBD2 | CAWSPGGSSYEQYF | TGTGCCTGGAGTCCGGGGGGTAGCTCCTACGAGCAGTACTTC
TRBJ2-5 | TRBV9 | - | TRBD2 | CASSVATGGETQYF | TGTGCCAGCAGCGTAGCTACGGGGGGGGAGACCCAGTACTTC